These T cell receptor beta chains were read from a single sample in a study of shared clonotypes between healthy human individuals. Generated by immunoSEQ multiplex PCR, the TCRdb table keeps only in-frame clones and is missing some. Counted here are roughly 2 million clones, about 95% occurring once; the ten biggest clones make up 0.13%. Sequences were obtained from naive CD4+ T cells sorted from blood. All receptors derive from a man aged 18 to 30 in good health. CDR3s include the opening cysteine and the closing phenylalanine or tryptophan. The D gene is left open where the match is weak. Size is stated for part of the rows, as once, few or many counts, or as a class when the clone is expanded.

CDR3aa	CDR3nt	v_gene	abundance	d_gene	j_gene
CASSPGVNQPQHF	TGTGCCAGCAGCCCTGGGGTCAATCAGCCCCAGCATTTT	TRBV7-3	.	.	TRBJ1-5
CASSSGGEIYGYTF	TGTGCCAGCAGCTCAGGGGGGGAGATCTATGGCTACACCTTC	TRBV28	.	TRBD1	TRBJ1-2
CASSEQGPGNTIYF	TGTGCCAGCAGTGAACAGGGACCTGGAAACACCATATATTTT	TRBV2	.	.	TRBJ1-3
CAISRGDQPQHF	TGTGCCATCAGCCGGGGGGATCAGCCCCAGCATTTT	TRBV10-3	.	.	TRBJ1-5
CASSIYSGSGGYEQYF	TGTGCCAGTAGTATCTATAGCGGGAGTGGCGGCTACGAGCAGTACTTC	TRBV19	.	TRBD2	TRBJ2-7
CAWVLSQRHTDTQYF	TGTGCCTGGGTTCTGAGCCAGCGGCACACAGATACGCAGTATTTT	TRBV30	.	.	TRBJ2-3
CASRGYGTKETQYF	TGTGCCAGCCGCGGGTACGGGACCAAAGAGACCCAGTACTTC	TRBV7-2	.	.	TRBJ2-5
CASRGDSGQPQHF	TGTGCCAGCAGAGGGGACAGCGGTCAGCCCCAGCATTTT	TRBV2	.	TRBD1	TRBJ1-5
CASKGSTLEQYF	TGTGCCAGCAAGGGGTCGACCTTGGAGCAGTACTTC	TRBV2	.	.	TRBJ2-7
CASSIALAGADTQYF	TGTGCCAGTAGTATTGCGCTAGCGGGGGCTGATACGCAGTATTTT	TRBV19	.	TRBD2	TRBJ2-3
CASSFAPGQVTDTQYF	TGCGCCAGCAGCTTTGCCCCCGGACAGGTCACAGATACGCAGTATTTT	TRBV5-1	.	TRBD1	TRBJ2-3
CASSSRGGRPSTDTQYF	TGTGCCAGCAGTTCTCGCGGGGGGCGGCCTAGCACAGATACGCAGTATTTT	TRBV28	.	TRBD2	TRBJ2-3
CASSVFWSNQPQHF	TGTGCCAGCAGTGTATTTTGGAGCAATCAGCCCCAGCATTTT	TRBV2	.	.	TRBJ1-5
CASIIHTGELFF	TGTGCCAGCATTATTCACACCGGGGAGCTGTTTTTT	TRBV2	.	.	TRBJ2-2
CASSTENSGNTIYF	TGTGCCAGTAGTACGGAGAACTCTGGAAACACCATATATTTT	TRBV19	.	.	TRBJ1-3
CASRERGVSYEQYF	TGTGCCAGCAGGGAGCGGGGGGTTTCCTACGAGCAGTACTTC	TRBV6-1	once	TRBD2	TRBJ2-7
CASSLEPGTGDVEAFF	TGCGCCAGCAGCTTGGAACCAGGGACAGGGGATGTAGAAGCTTTCTTT	TRBV5-1	.	TRBD1	TRBJ1-1
CASSPQEGRTYEQYF	TGTGCCAGCAGCCCACAGGAGGGGAGGACCTACGAGCAGTACTTC	TRBV6-5	.	.	TRBJ2-7
CATSRRTGRVGSGELFF	TGTGCCACCAGCAGACGGACAGGGAGGGTTGGAAGCGGGGAGCTGTTTTTT	TRBV15	.	.	TRBJ2-2
CASSLDLRTSGGGHADTQYF	TGTGCCAGCAGCTTAGATCTCAGGACTAGCGGAGGGGGACACGCAGATACGCAGTATTTT	TRBV11-2	.	TRBD2	TRBJ2-3
CASSPRAQGANGEKLFF	TGTGCCAGCTCACCACGTGCACAGGGGGCAAACGGTGAAAAACTGTTTTTT	TRBV18	.	TRBD1	TRBJ1-4
CASSRPGTFNYGYTF	TGTGCCAGCAGTCGTCCCGGGACATTTAACTATGGCTACACCTTC	TRBV6-1	.	.	TRBJ1-2
CASSRGDSKNEQYF	TGCGCCAGCAGCCGGGGGGACAGTAAAAACGAGCAGTACTTC	TRBV5-1	.	.	TRBJ2-7
CASSSRQGVSEKLFF	TGTGCCAGCAGTAGCCGACAGGGTGTAAGTGAAAAACTGTTTTTT	TRBV6-5	.	TRBD1	TRBJ1-4
CAIQGAGTEAFF	TGTGCCATCCAGGGTGCCGGCACTGAAGCTTTCTTT	TRBV10-3	.	.	TRBJ1-1
CASKGPENTEAFF	TGTGCCAGCAAGGGACCGGAGAACACTGAAGCTTTCTTT	TRBV6-1	.	.	TRBJ1-1
CASSKANRNTEAFF	TGTGCCAGCAGCAAGGCCAACAGGAACACTGAAGCTTTCTTT	TRBV28	.	.	TRBJ1-1
CASSRPGGMNTEAFF	TGTGCCAGCAGCAGGCCAGGGGGAATGAACACTGAAGCTTTCTTT	TRBV21-1	.	.	TRBJ1-1
CASSLGPVVGWINSPLHF	TGTGCCAGCAGCTTAGGGCCGGTTGTAGGATGGATTAATTCACCCCTCCACTTT	TRBV7-4	.	.	TRBJ1-6
CASRQGLNQPQHF	TGTGCCAGCAGGCAGGGACTTAATCAGCCCCAGCATTTT	TRBV2	.	.	TRBJ1-5
CASSAKTSGEYEQYF	TGTGCCAGCAGCGCAAAGACTAGCGGAGAGTACGAGCAGTACTTC	TRBV7-3	.	TRBD2	TRBJ2-7
CASSPFLGGTEAFF	TGTGCCAGCAGCCCTTTCCTGGGGGGCACTGAAGCTTTCTTT	TRBV6-5	.	.	TRBJ1-1
CAISESGVSTNEKLFF	TGTGCCATCAGTGAGTCAGGGGTTTCAACTAATGAAAAACTGTTTTTT	TRBV10-3	.	.	TRBJ1-4
CASSQPERGRNSALHF	TGCGCCAGCAGCCAGCCTGAAAGGGGCCGAAATTCGGCCCTCCACTTT	TRBV4-1	.	.	TRBJ1-6
CSVEPLWTGNTEAFF	TGCAGCGTTGAACCTCTTTGGACGGGGAACACTGAAGCTTTCTTT	TRBV29-1	.	.	TRBJ1-1
CASSVPGNLGYTF	TGTGCCAGCAGTGTCCCAGGGAATTTGGGCTACACCTTC	TRBV2	.	.	TRBJ1-2
CASSPQGFNSPLHF	TGTGCCAGCAGTCCCCAGGGGTTTAATTCACCCCTCCACTTT	TRBV27	.	.	TRBJ1-6
CASTVPGGQGGRDYGYTF	TGTGCCAGCACCGTTCCGGGGGGACAGGGAGGAAGGGACTATGGCTACACCTTC	TRBV28	.	TRBD1	TRBJ1-2
CASSFGTGVTGELFF	TGTGCCAGCAGCTTTGGGACAGGAGTTACCGGGGAGCTGTTTTTT	TRBV2	.	TRBD1	TRBJ2-2
CASSYNRVSYEQYF	TGTGCCAGCAGTTACAACCGGGTCTCCTACGAGCAGTACTTC	TRBV6-5	.	.	TRBJ2-7
CASSLGELAPEQYF	TGCGCCAGCAGCTTGGGAGAACTAGCCCCCGAGCAGTACTTC	TRBV5-1	.	.	TRBJ2-7
CASSPPGQQQETQYF	TGTGCCAGCTCACCACCGGGACAGCAGCAAGAGACCCAGTACTTC	TRBV18	.	TRBD1	TRBJ2-5
CASSSSETGTYGYTF	TGTGCCAGCAGCTCCAGCGAGACAGGGACCTATGGCTACACCTTC	TRBV7-9	.	TRBD1	TRBJ1-2
CAISDRQEQPQHF	TGTGCCATCAGTGATAGACAGGAGCAGCCCCAGCATTTT	TRBV10-3	.	.	TRBJ1-5
CASSLSQGVEQYF	TGCGCCAGCAGCTTGTCGCAGGGGGTCGAGCAGTACTTC	TRBV5-1	.	TRBD1	TRBJ2-7
CASSKTQGAYEQYF	TGTGCCAGCAGTAAGACCCAGGGGGCCTACGAGCAGTACTTC	TRBV6-6	.	TRBD1	TRBJ2-7
CASSQEWGTEQYF	TGCGCCAGCAGCCAAGAGTGGGGAACCGAGCAGTACTTC	TRBV4-3	.	.	TRBJ2-7
CASSSLNGQGGQYF	TGTGCCAGCAGCTCACTAAACGGACAGGGCGGGCAGTACTTC	TRBV5-6	.	TRBD1	TRBJ2-7
CASIRGGGYNSPLHF	TGTGCCAGCATCAGGGGCGGGGGCTATAATTCACCCCTCCACTTT	TRBV28	.	.	TRBJ1-6
CASSALQGPGELFF	TGTGCCAGCAGCGCACTACAGGGTCCCGGGGAGCTGTTTTTT	TRBV9	.	.	TRBJ2-2
CATSVPLASAQYF	TGTGCCACCAGCGTACCCCTAGCGTCGGCGCAGTATTTT	TRBV15	.	.	TRBJ2-3
CASSYAGTENTEAFF	TGTGCCAGCAGTTACGCCGGGACAGAGAACACTGAAGCTTTCTTT	TRBV28	.	TRBD1	TRBJ1-1
CATKGSDSNQPQHF	TGTGCCACCAAGGGTTCCGATAGCAATCAGCCCCAGCATTTT	TRBV28	.	.	TRBJ1-5